Listed here is a single TCR beta chain. Its antigen remains unknown. CDR1 and CDR2 (germline): SGHVS, FQNEAQ. The CDR3 length is 14 residues. Trimming took off 1 base at V and 7 bases at J, with 11 bases between the two ends. This entry comes from a study of T cell responses to AZD1222 COVID-19 vaccine. General observations from the study: Spike-specific TCR breadth rose after two AZD1222 doses, and depth rose as well. Donor demographics were predominantly white British with a female majority; clonal diversity may be underestimated. Spike was spanned by vaccine-associated CD4 TCRs, with dominance at 160-218 and 743-854. Nearly half of the spike-specific TCRs reportedly recognize variant regions that carry no mutations.

Sequencing used immunoSEQ multiplex PCR; TCRdb keeps in-frame clones, though not all of them. The sample yields 25,000 to 35,000 clones, just under 80% seen once. Sequenced here: peripheral blood, sampled on day 0 of AZD1222 vaccination. The chain joins TRBV7-8 to TRBJ1-5, with D perhaps matching TRBD1 (5 bases). The clonotype was recovered from an adult in good health. The CDR3 region is CASSLETGLQPQHF. The CDR3 DNA is TGTGCCAGCAGCTTAGAGACGGGGCTCCAGCCCCAGCATTTT.